This TCR beta chain was recorded in a study of T cells in Graves' hyperthyroidism and ophthalmopathy. General study findings and limits: Most thyroid-expanded clonotypes above 0.001 were also found in blood. A model of 13 V-J features distinguished ophthalmopathy from stable hyperthyroidism.

Notes on this clonotype: Its specificity is not known.

Under 3 months was the duration of disease in ophthalmopathy patients, who also had a Clinical Activity Score of at least 3 and a NOSPECS grade of at least 4. In making diagnoses, clinical symptoms, serum thyroxine and TRAb, thyroid ultrasound and orbital computed tomography were all used. Trimming stripped 3 bases from V and 7 bases from J, with 13 bases between. This CDR3 contains 14 residues. In germline, CDR1 is LNHDA, CDR2 SQIVND (reference sequence). Authors of the study amplified TCR beta CDR3 regions from RNA transcripts. TCR CDR3 regions were first amplified by RT-PCR with HTBI primers. TCRdb itself ran the multiplex PCR reads through MiXCR, one entry per CDR3 protein. The sample holds hundreds of thousands of distinct CDR3 sequences, just under 20% seen once.

The sequence was collected from a man between 35 and 55 years old with Graves' ophthalmopathy. The chain couples TRBV19 to TRBJ1-5, with D perhaps TRBD1 (6 bases). The sequenced sample consisted of blood. The CDR3 coding sequence is TGTGCCAGTAGTATCACAGGGCCCCACCAGCCCCAGCATTTT. As protein: CASSITGPHQPQHF.